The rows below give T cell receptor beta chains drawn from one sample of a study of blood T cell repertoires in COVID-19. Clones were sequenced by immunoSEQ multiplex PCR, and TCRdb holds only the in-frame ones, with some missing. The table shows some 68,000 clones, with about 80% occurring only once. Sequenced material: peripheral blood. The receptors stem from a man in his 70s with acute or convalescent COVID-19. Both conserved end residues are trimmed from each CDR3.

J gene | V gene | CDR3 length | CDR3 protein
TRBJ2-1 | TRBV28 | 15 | ASSDAAYNQGGNEQF
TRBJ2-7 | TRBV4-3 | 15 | ASSQEISEGSIHEQY
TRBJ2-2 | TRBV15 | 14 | ATSLGLALNTGELF
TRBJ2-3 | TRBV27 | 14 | ASSPGLAGKTDTQY
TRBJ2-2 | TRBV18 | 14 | ASSPLAAGNTGELF
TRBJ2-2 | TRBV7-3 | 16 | ASSRPSSGRTNTGELF
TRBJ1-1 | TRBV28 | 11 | ASNVRGVTEAF
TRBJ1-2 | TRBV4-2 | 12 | ASSQDPIGLGYT
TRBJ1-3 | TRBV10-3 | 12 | AISTGNSGNTIY
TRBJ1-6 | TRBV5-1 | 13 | ASSFWAGNDSPLH
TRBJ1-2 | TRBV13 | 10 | ASSLGTADYT
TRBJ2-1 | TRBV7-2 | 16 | ASSHGLLISGRLNEQF
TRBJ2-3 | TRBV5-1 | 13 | ASRSTSGGADTQY
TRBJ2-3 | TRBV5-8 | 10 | ASSELRGEQY
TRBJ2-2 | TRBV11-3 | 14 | ASSAFAGGPDGELF
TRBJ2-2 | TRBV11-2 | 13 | ASSEVPGDTGELF
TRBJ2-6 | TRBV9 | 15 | ASSVLTRGSGANVLT
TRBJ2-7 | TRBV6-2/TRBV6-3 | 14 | ASSYSPGTRSYEQY
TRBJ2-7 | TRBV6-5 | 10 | ASRREGGEQY
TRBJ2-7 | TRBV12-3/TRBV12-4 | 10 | ASNGGAYEQY
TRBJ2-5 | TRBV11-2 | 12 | ASSPYREGETQY
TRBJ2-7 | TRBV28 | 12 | ASSLPRGVGEQY
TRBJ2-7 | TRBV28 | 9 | ASSLSRGQT
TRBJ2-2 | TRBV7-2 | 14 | ASSARGLAGAGELF
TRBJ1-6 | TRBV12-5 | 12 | ASGLEQTLAALH
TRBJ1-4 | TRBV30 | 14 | AFTGGRATTNEKLF
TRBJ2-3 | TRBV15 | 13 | ATSTSGLAADTQY
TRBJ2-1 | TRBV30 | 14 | AWSGLAGARHNEQF
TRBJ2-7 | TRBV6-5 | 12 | ASRLAGANYEQY
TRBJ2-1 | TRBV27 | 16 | ASSVRVVLAGGRNEQF
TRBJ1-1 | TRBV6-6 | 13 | ASSYASTMNTEAF
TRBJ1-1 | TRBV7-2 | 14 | ASSLALGHFNTEAF
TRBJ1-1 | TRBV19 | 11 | ASSISPNTEAF
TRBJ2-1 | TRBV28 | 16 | ASSGTSGRGGTIDEQF